The 19 T cell receptor beta chains below were found in one sample sequenced in a study of blood T cell repertoires in COVID-19. Some clones are missing from TCRdb's copy, which holds only in-frame ones; the method was immunoSEQ multiplex PCR. The sample contains 180,000 or so clones, over 80% of which appear only once. The sequencing input was PBMCs or T cells enriched from blood (not recorded which). These receptor sequences come from a woman between 45 and 65 years old who had recovered from COVID-19.

J is TRBJ1-1 and V is TRBV5-1, with 10 bases lining up with TRBD1. The length of the CDR3 is 13 residues. The germline V gene has CDR1 SGHRS and CDR2 YFSETQ. Germline trimming cut 6 bases from V and 4 bases from J; bases unmatched to any gene: 3. The DNA of the CDR3 is TGCGCCAGCAAGGGGACAGGGGTCACTGAAGCTTTCTTT. This encodes CASKGTGVTEAFF. Based on the CDR3 plus reference TRBV5-1 and TRBJ1-1, the full variable domain is KAGVTQTPRYLIKTRGQQVTLSCSPISGHRSVSWYQQTPGQGLQFLFEYFSETQRNKGNFPGRFSGRQFSNSRSEMNVSTLELGDSALYLCASKGTGVTEAFFGQGTRLTVV.

The chain employs TRBV4-2 and TRBJ2-1; tentative D call: TRBD2 (5 bases). Germline CDR1 is LGHNA and CDR2 is YNFKEQ. The CDR3 sequence is 12 residues long. Trimming took 1 base from V and 8 from J, leaving 6 bases between them. The CDR3 region is CASSQVGDEQFF. Written as DNA, the CDR3 is TGTGCCAGCAGCCAAGTGGGAGATGAGCAGTTCTTC.

This clone was found many times. The rearrangement uses TRBV29-1 and TRBJ1-1; the D gene is possibly TRBD1 (5 bases). The CDR3 runs to 14 residues. Trimming left V 6 bases short and J 4 bases short, with 18 bases between. Germline V CDR1 and CDR2: SQVTM, ANQGSEA. The CDR3 DNA reads TGCAGCGTCTCGGGAGCGGCGGGGGGCACTGAAGCTTTCTTT. This sequence encodes CSVSGAAGGTEAFF.

The chain is built from TRBV7-2 and TRBJ1-5; D might be TRBD1 (5 bases). Germline loops: CDR1 SGHTA, CDR2 FQGNSA. The CDR3 spans 15 residues. V lost 1 base, J lost 0 bases, and 7 bases lay in between. CDR3 DNA sequence: TGTGCCAGCAGCTTAGGACAGAATAGCAATCAGCCCCAGCATTTT. It encodes CASSLGQNSNQPQHF.

V usage is TRBV2 and J usage is TRBJ1-1; no clear D gene. Germline CDR1 and CDR2: SNHLY and FYNNEI. CDR3 length: 22 residues. V was pared by 2 bases and J by 0 bases, with 31 bases between. This chain's CDR3 is CASSEYRKLTGKKSPLNTEAFF. The CDR3 nucleotides read TGTGCCAGCAGTGAATATCGGAAGTTGACCGGGAAGAAATCGCCACTGAACACTGAAGCTTTCTTT.

V is TRBV27 and J is TRBJ2-3; 8 bases fit TRBD2. V gave up 10 bases and J gave up 2 bases; unmatched junction bases: 5. CDR3 length: 13 residues. CDR1 MNHEY and CDR2 SMNVEV come from the germline V gene (reference sequence). The CDR3 bases are TGTGCCACCCGTAGCGGGAACACAGATACGCAGTATTTT. Protein: CATRSGNTDTQYF.

This rearrangement joins TRBV2 to TRBJ2-1; D is possibly TRBD2 (6 bases). The CDR3 has 13 amino acids. The germline V gene encodes CDR1 SNHLY and CDR2 FYNNEI. The ends were cut back, 7 bases at V and 8 bases at J, with 15 bases in the middle. The CDR3, as DNA: TGTGCCAGCACCCTGGGGGAGGACGATGAGCAGTTCTTC. The encoded protein is CASTLGEDDEQFF.

This clone appeared a single time. The chain has TRBV12-3 or TRBV12-4 and TRBJ1-2; TRBD1 might be the D (6 bases). The CDR3 has 13 amino acids. Trimming shortened V by 6 bases and J by 8 bases, and 16 bases separated the two germline ends. CDR3 nucleotide sequence: TGTGCCAGCAGACTAGGGGGGGCCCGGGGCTACACCTTC. Protein product: CASRLGGARGYTF.

This clone was counted only a few times. The chain is built from TRBV11-3 and TRBJ2-1; 8 positions match TRBD2. The V gene end was trimmed by 4 bases and the J gene end by 4 bases; junction bases not matched to a gene: 6. The CDR3 runs 15 residues. Germline CDR1 is SGHNT and CDR2 is YENEEA. CDR3 protein: CASSSLAGLYNEQFF. The CDR3 DNA is TGTGCCAGCAGCTCCCTAGCGGGCCTATACAATGAGCAGTTCTTC.

V usage is TRBV5-1 and J usage is TRBJ1-3, with 7 bases fitting TRBD1. The CDR3 is made up of 16 amino acids. With 0 bases clipped from V and 0 bases from J, the junction kept 3 bases outside the gene matches. Germline CDR1 and CDR2: SGHRS and YFSETQ. CDR3 DNA: TGCGCCAGCAGCTTGGGGACAGGAATCTCTGGAAACACCATATATTTT. Translating gives CASSLGTGISGNTIYF.

The rearrangement links TRBV27 to TRBJ2-2, with a weak D call TRBD2 (6 bases). CDR3 length: 17 residues. The V end lost 0 bases, the J end lost 4 bases, and 15 bases lay between the germline ends. Germline values: CDR1 MNHEY, CDR2 SMNVEV (reference sequence). CDR3 amino acids: CASSLSPGSGSTGELFF. CDR3 sequence (DNA): TGTGCCAGCAGTTTATCCCCAGGGAGCGGGTCCACCGGGGAGCTGTTTTTT.

V is TRBV6-5 and J is TRBJ1-4; 7 bases fit TRBD1. The junction had 4 bases not matched to a gene; V was cut back by 5 bases and J by 1 base. The CDR3 length is 15 residues. CDR1 is MNHEY and CDR2 is SVGAGI in the germline V gene. In DNA form, the CDR3 reads TGTGCCAGCAGTAACAACAGGGGAACTAATGAAAAACTGTTTTTT. Translating it yields CASSNNRGTNEKLFF.

The chain has TRBV7-9 and TRBJ2-5; 7 nucleotides align to TRBD1. The CDR3 totals 17 residues. Germline assignment: CDR1 SEHNR and CDR2 FQNEAQ (reference sequence). Trimming took 3 bases from V and 0 from J; bases not matched to a gene: 10. The CDR3 DNA reads as TGTGCCAGCAGCTTCCCCCCGACAGGGATCCACCAAGAGACCCAGTACTTC. Translating it yields CASSFPPTGIHQETQYF.

J is TRBJ2-1 and V is TRBV11-2; D gene unclear. The V end lost 4 bases, the J end lost 5 bases, and 3 bases lay between the germline ends. The CDR3 contains 11 residues. Looked up from germline, CDR1 is SGHAT and CDR2 is FQNNGV. In DNA form, the CDR3 reads TGTGCCAGCAGCTCAAACAATGAGCAGTTCTTC. This gives the protein CASSSNNEQFF. Variable domain in full (rest from reference TRBV11-2 and TRBJ2-1): EAGVAQSPRYKIIEKRQSVAFWCNPISGHATLYWYQQILGQGPKLLIQFQNNGVVDDSQLPKDRFSAERLKGVDSTLKIQPAKLEDSAVYLCASSSNNEQFFGPGTRLTVL.

The V and J genes are TRBV12-3 or TRBV12-4 and TRBJ1-6; unclear D gene. Trimming left V 5 bases short and J 5 bases short, with 4 bases between. The CDR3 extends over 12 amino acids. CDR3 loop: CASSLNNSPLHF. The CDR3 coding sequence is TGTGCCAGCAGTCTAAATAATTCACCCCTCCACTTT.

The chain employs TRBV4-1 and TRBJ1-5; weak D call: TRBD1 (6 bases). The length of the CDR3 is 15 residues. Germline lookup yields CDR1 MGHRA and CDR2 YSYEKL. The V end was cut by 4 bases, the J end by 0 bases, with 10 bases between. CDR3 amino acids: CASSPNRDSNQPQHF. The CDR3 DNA sequence: TGCGCCAGCAGCCCGAACAGGGATAGCAATCAGCCCCAGCATTTT.

This clone was seen only once. The chain has TRBV24-1 and TRBJ1-5; D uncertain. Germline V gene lookup returns CDR1 KGHDR and CDR2 SFDVKD. The CDR3 covers 15 residues. The ends were cut back, 4 bases at V and 0 bases at J, with 9 bases in the middle. The CDR3 is CATSDPLYSNQPQHF. The CDR3 DNA is TGTGCCACCAGTGACCCCCTCTATAGCAATCAGCCCCAGCATTTT.

The chain has TRBV18 and TRBJ2-2; 7 nucleotides line up with TRBD1. Germline V CDR1 and CDR2: KGHSH, LQKENI. The CDR3 consists of 14 residues. J was trimmed by 7 bases and V by 2 bases; bases with no gene match: 4. The CDR3 region is CASSPKGADGELFF. CDR3 bases: TGTGCCAGCTCACCAAAGGGGGCTGACGGGGAGCTGTTTTTT.

This sequence joins TRBV19 and TRBJ2-3, with 8 positions matching TRBD2. With 1 base clipped from V and 3 bases from J, the junction kept 18 bases outside the gene matches. This CDR3 comprises 20 residues. From germline, CDR1 is LNHDA and CDR2 SQIVND (reference sequence). CDR3: CASSIVSGYWSGRETDTQYF. The CDR3 DNA is TGTGCCAGTAGTATAGTCTCCGGGTATTGGAGCGGGAGAGAGACAGATACGCAGTATTTT.